This T cell receptor beta chain was found in a study of cytomegalovirus exposure and HLA in healthy donors. As to this clone: Its antigen is undetermined.

The study ran its PCR with 60 Vbeta and 13 Jbeta primers. The data were produced by immunoSEQ multiplex PCR, yet TCRdb's version contains in-frame clones alone and is incomplete. The sample totals roughly 120,000 clones. Findings of the study overall: When analyzed later, a missense DCLRE1C variant was found to be linked to TCR beta V- and J-gene trimming.

The sequenced sample consisted of PBMCs. The receptor's source is a man in his forties in good health and CMV-seronegative.

CDR3 nucleotides: TGTGCCAGCAGTGAAGGGCAGGGGGCTTGGGAAAAACTGTTTTTT. Protein: CASSEGQGAWEKLFF. The rearrangement joins TRBV2 to TRBJ1-4, with 8 bases that match TRBD1. The CDR3 runs to 15 residues. Germline assignment: CDR1 SNHLY and CDR2 FYNNEI. The V gene end was trimmed by 1 base and the J gene end by 8 bases; junction bases not matched to a gene: 6.